This TCR beta chain appears in the sequencing data of a study of CD8+CD57+ T cells in acquired aplastic anemia. Across the whole study: Each DNA sample taken from sorted CD4+ and CD8+ cells came to around 2.9 ug on average.

Turning to this clonotype: What it binds is unknown.

It was patients with CD8+CD57+ cell expansion by flow cytometry who were chosen for sequencing. Among the patients, all had severe acquired aplastic anemia. Genomic DNA templated the TCR beta VDJ and CDR3 profiling. TCRdb fed the reads into MiXCR, producing one record per CDR3 protein. The table includes around 200,000 distinct CDR3 sequences, 48% detected once. The CDR3 loop spans 15 amino acids. The V and J ends lost 5 bases and 2 bases respectively, with 10 bases between them. Germline-derived CDR1 and CDR2 are SNHLY and FYNNEI. Study-wide findings and caveats: A set of approximately 29 CD8+ CDR3 sequences was shared between patients and controls, and these sequences appeared highly expressed in patients. No significant difference in CD8+ Simpson's diversity was found between patients and controls.

The chain couples TRBV2 to TRBJ2-6, with D perhaps given as TRBD1 or TRBD2 (5 bases each). The clonotype originates from a human donor with aplastic anemia. Sequenced input: sorted CD4+, CD8+, or CD8+CD57+ T cells (not recorded which) from PBMCs. This CDR3 is CASSLRGAGANVLTF. In nucleotides, the CDR3 is TGTGCCAGCAGTTTACGAGGGGCTGGGGCCAACGTCCTGACTTTC.